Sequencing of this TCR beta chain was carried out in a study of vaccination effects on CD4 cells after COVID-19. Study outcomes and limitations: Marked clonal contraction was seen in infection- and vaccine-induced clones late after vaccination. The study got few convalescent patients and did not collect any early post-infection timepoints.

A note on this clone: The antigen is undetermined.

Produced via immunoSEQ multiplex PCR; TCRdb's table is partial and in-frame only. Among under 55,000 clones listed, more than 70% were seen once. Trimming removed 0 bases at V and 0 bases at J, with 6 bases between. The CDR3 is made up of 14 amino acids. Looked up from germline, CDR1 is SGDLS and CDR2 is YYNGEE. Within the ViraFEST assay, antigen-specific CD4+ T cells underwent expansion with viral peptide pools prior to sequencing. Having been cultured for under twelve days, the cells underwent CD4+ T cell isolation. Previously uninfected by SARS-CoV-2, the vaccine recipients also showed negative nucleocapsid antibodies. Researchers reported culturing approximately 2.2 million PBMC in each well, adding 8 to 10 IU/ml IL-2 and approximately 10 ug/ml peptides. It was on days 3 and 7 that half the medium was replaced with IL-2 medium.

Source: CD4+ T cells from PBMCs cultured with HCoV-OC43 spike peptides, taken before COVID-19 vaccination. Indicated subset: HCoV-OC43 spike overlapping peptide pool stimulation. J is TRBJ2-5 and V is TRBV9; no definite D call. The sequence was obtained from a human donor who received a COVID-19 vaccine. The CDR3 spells CASSVDVNQETQYF. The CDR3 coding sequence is TGTGCCAGCAGCGTAGATGTCAACCAAGAGACCCAGTACTTC.